Listed below are T cell receptor beta chains from one sample, sequenced in a study of blood T cell repertoires in COVID-19. Libraries were prepared by immunoSEQ multiplex PCR; TCRdb keeps only in-frame clonotypes and omits some of them. The sample yields about 230,000 clones, about nine tenths seen once. The sequenced material came from peripheral blood. All receptors come from a man in his forties or fifties with COVID-19, enrolled during active disease. Both conserved end residues are part of each CDR3. A D gene is named only where the DNA matches it firmly. Where a row states a size, it is once, few, many or the class of an expanded clone; other rows omit it.

CDR3aa: CASSQRTSGSSGNEQFF
CDR3nt: TGTGCCAGCAGCCAAAGGACTAGCGGGAGTTCCGGCAATGAGCAGTTCTTC
v_gene: TRBV7-8
d_gene: TRBD2
j_gene: TRBJ2-1
abundance: -

CDR3aa: CASSPTVGVAQPQHF
CDR3nt: TGTGCCAGCAGCCCAACAGTAGGGGTGGCTCAGCCCCAGCATTTT
v_gene: TRBV7-2
d_gene: -
j_gene: TRBJ1-5
abundance: -

CDR3aa: CASSDSTGQRNQPQHF
CDR3nt: TGTGCCAGCAGTGACTCGACGGGACAGCGCAATCAGCCCCAGCATTTT
v_gene: TRBV6-4
d_gene: TRBD1
j_gene: TRBJ1-5
abundance: -

CDR3aa: CASSLGARAGGVETQYF
CDR3nt: TGTGCCAGCAGCTTAGGGGCTCGAGCGGGAGGTGTGGAGACCCAGTACTTC
v_gene: TRBV13
d_gene: TRBD2
j_gene: TRBJ2-5
abundance: once

CDR3aa: CASSPLGAGGRIYNEQFF
CDR3nt: TGTGCCAGTAGCCCCCTGGGGGCGGGAGGGAGGATATACAATGAGCAGTTCTTC
v_gene: TRBV19
d_gene: TRBD2
j_gene: TRBJ2-1
abundance: -

CDR3aa: CASSTEGLYEQYF
CDR3nt: TGTGCCAGCAGCACGGAGGGACTTTACGAGCAGTACTTC
v_gene: TRBV9
d_gene: -
j_gene: TRBJ2-7
abundance: -

CDR3aa: CASTGDSGNTIYF
CDR3nt: TGTGCCAGTACAGGGGATTCAGGAAACACCATATATTTT
v_gene: TRBV28
d_gene: TRBD1
j_gene: TRBJ1-3
abundance: -

CDR3aa: CASSEGQGFSGNTIYF
CDR3nt: TGTGCCAGCTCAGAGGGACAGGGCTTCTCTGGAAACACCATATATTTT
v_gene: TRBV18
d_gene: TRBD1
j_gene: TRBJ1-3
abundance: -

CDR3aa: CASRPGGLADEQYF
CDR3nt: TGTGCCAGCAGGCCAGGGGGATTGGCCGACGAGCAGTACTTC
v_gene: TRBV27
d_gene: TRBD1
j_gene: TRBJ2-7
abundance: -

CDR3aa: CASSTRTGWSNTEAFF
CDR3nt: TGTGCCAGCAGTACCCGGACAGGGTGGTCGAACACTGAAGCTTTCTTT
v_gene: TRBV27
d_gene: TRBD1
j_gene: TRBJ1-1
abundance: -

CDR3aa: CASSFARGNYNEQFF
CDR3nt: TGTGCCAGCAGCTTTGCCCGGGGGAACTACAATGAGCAGTTCTTC
v_gene: TRBV7-2
d_gene: -
j_gene: TRBJ2-1
abundance: -

CDR3aa: CASSFTRTGAYGYTF
CDR3nt: TGTGCCAGCAGTTTTACACGGACAGGAGCCTATGGCTACACCTTC
v_gene: TRBV28
d_gene: TRBD1
j_gene: TRBJ1-2
abundance: few

CDR3aa: CASSDPLGYTF
CDR3nt: TGTGCCAGCAGTGACCCCTTGGGCTACACCTTC
v_gene: TRBV6-1
d_gene: -
j_gene: TRBJ1-2
abundance: -

CDR3aa: CASSLGGQGMNQPQHF
CDR3nt: TGTGCCAGCAGCTTGGGGGGACAGGGGATGAATCAGCCCCAGCATTTT
v_gene: TRBV7-2
d_gene: TRBD1
j_gene: TRBJ1-5
abundance: -

CDR3aa: CASSEEGVAEKLFF
CDR3nt: TGTGCCAGCAGTGAAGAGGGAGTTGCTGAAAAACTGTTTTTT
v_gene: TRBV6-1
d_gene: -
j_gene: TRBJ1-4
abundance: -

CDR3aa: CASSPKPGQGARGVGSQYF
CDR3nt: TGTGCCAGCAGCCCTAAACCGGGACAGGGGGCGCGGGGTGTGGGTTCGCAGTATTTT
v_gene: TRBV3-1/TRBV3-2
d_gene: TRBD1
j_gene: TRBJ2-3
abundance: once

CDR3aa: CASSENTPVEQFF
CDR3nt: TGTGCCAGCAGTGAAAACACCCCCGTTGAGCAGTTCTTC
v_gene: TRBV6-1
d_gene: -
j_gene: TRBJ2-1
abundance: -

CDR3aa: CASSQNRRTGPYQETQYF
CDR3nt: TGTGCCAGCAGCCAAAACAGGAGGACAGGGCCGTACCAAGAGACCCAGTACTTC
v_gene: TRBV3-1/TRBV3-2
d_gene: TRBD1
j_gene: TRBJ2-5
abundance: once

CDR3aa: CASSPPGDGELFF
CDR3nt: TGTGCCAGCAGCCCCCCGGGGGACGGGGAGCTGTTTTTT
v_gene: TRBV7-6
d_gene: -
j_gene: TRBJ2-2
abundance: -

CDR3aa: CASSASAGSGNEQFF
CDR3nt: TGTGCCAGCAGTGCCTCAGCGGGATCCGGGAATGAGCAGTTCTTC
v_gene: TRBV6-4
d_gene: TRBD2
j_gene: TRBJ2-1
abundance: once

CDR3aa: CASSGGGTDQETQYF
CDR3nt: TGCGCCAGCAGCGGAGGGGGGACAGACCAAGAGACCCAGTACTTC
v_gene: TRBV5-1
d_gene: -
j_gene: TRBJ2-5
abundance: few

CDR3aa: CASSLEGLSNQPQHF
CDR3nt: TGTGCCAGCAGCCTAGAAGGACTAAGCAATCAGCCCCAGCATTTT
v_gene: TRBV4-2
d_gene: -
j_gene: TRBJ1-5
abundance: -

CDR3aa: CASSGRDRGENEQFF
CDR3nt: TGTGCCAGCAGCGGCCGGGACAGGGGAGAAAATGAGCAGTTCTTC
v_gene: TRBV9
d_gene: TRBD1
j_gene: TRBJ2-1
abundance: -

CDR3aa: CASSIVGQGRNEKLFF
CDR3nt: TGTGCCAGTAGTATAGTCGGACAGGGGAGGAATGAAAAACTGTTTTTT
v_gene: TRBV19
d_gene: TRBD1
j_gene: TRBJ1-4
abundance: -

CDR3aa: CASSMGGFSNEQFF
CDR3nt: TGTGCCAGCAGTATGGGGGGTTTCTCCAATGAGCAGTTCTTC
v_gene: TRBV27
d_gene: -
j_gene: TRBJ2-1
abundance: once